These T cell receptor beta chains were read from a single sample in a study of high-grade serous ovarian cancer treatment subgroups. Profiled with immunoSEQ multiplex PCR; TCRdb holds only in-frame clones, not every one. Counted here are fewer than 4,500 clones, around four fifths occurring once; the ten biggest clones make up roughly 5%. The material sequenced was tumor tissue. The receptors here all came from a human donor with high-grade serous ovarian cancer. Both conserved end residues are part of each CDR3. D genes are given only for firm matches. Only part of the rows carry a size: once, few, many, or a class if the clone is expanded.

J gene: TRBJ2-3; D gene: TRBD1; V gene: TRBV29-1; clone size: -; CDR3 protein: CSVGGTGATDTQYF; CDR3 DNA: TGCAGCGTTGGGGGGACAGGGGCCACAGATACGCAGTATTTT
J gene: TRBJ2-3; D gene: -; V gene: TRBV4-3; clone size: few; CDR3 protein: CASSQAYRGLVTQYF; CDR3 DNA: TGCGCCAGCAGCCAAGCGTATCGGGGTTTAGTTACGCAGTATTTT
J gene: TRBJ2-3; D gene: -; V gene: TRBV5-6; clone size: -; CDR3 protein: CASSLEGGDTQYF; CDR3 DNA: TGTGCCAGCAGCTTGGAAGGAGGGGATACGCAGTATTTT
J gene: TRBJ2-1; D gene: TRBD2; V gene: TRBV27; clone size: -; CDR3 protein: CASSLVAGGYNEQFF; CDR3 DNA: TGTGCCAGCAGTTTAGTAGCGGGGGGTTACAATGAGCAGTTCTTC
J gene: TRBJ1-2; D gene: -; V gene: TRBV4-3; clone size: few; CDR3 protein: CASSQDGGWYGYTF; CDR3 DNA: TGCGCCAGCAGCCAAGATGGGGGGTGGTATGGCTACACCTTC
J gene: TRBJ2-1; D gene: TRBD1; V gene: TRBV9; clone size: -; CDR3 protein: CASSPGTGGVYEQFF; CDR3 DNA: TGTGCCAGCAGCCCCGGGACAGGGGGCGTCTATGAGCAGTTCTTC
J gene: TRBJ2-7; D gene: TRBD2; V gene: TRBV30; clone size: -; CDR3 protein: CAWSRLPAGGGEQYF; CDR3 DNA: TGTGCCTGGAGTAGGTTACCAGCGGGGGGAGGCGAGCAGTACTTC
J gene: TRBJ1-5; D gene: -; V gene: TRBV7-6; clone size: -; CDR3 protein: CASSLGGRGFQPQHF; CDR3 DNA: TGTGCCAGCAGCTTAGGGGGAAGGGGCTTTCAGCCCCAGCATTTT
J gene: TRBJ2-3; D gene: TRBD2; V gene: TRBV7-6; clone size: -; CDR3 protein: CASSAPTSGGQGEQYF; CDR3 DNA: TGTGCCAGCAGCGCGCCCACTAGCGGGGGACAAGGGGAGCAGTATTTT
J gene: TRBJ1-6; D gene: TRBD1; V gene: TRBV13; clone size: -; CDR3 protein: CASSSGTANSPLHF; CDR3 DNA: TGTGCCAGCAGTTCCGGGACAGCGAATTCACCCCTCCACTTT
J gene: TRBJ2-7; D gene: -; V gene: TRBV21-1; clone size: once; CDR3 protein: CASQLGGIPNEQYF; CDR3 DNA: TGTGCCAGCCAGCTGGGAGGTATACCGAACGAGCAGTACTTC
J gene: TRBJ1-2; D gene: TRBD1; V gene: TRBV9; clone size: -; CDR3 protein: CASSVGTGIRGYTF; CDR3 DNA: TGTGCCAGCAGCGTAGGGACAGGGATCAGAGGCTACACCTTC
J gene: TRBJ2-3; D gene: -; V gene: TRBV28; clone size: -; CDR3 protein: CASSLLTDTQYF; CDR3 DNA: TGTGCCAGCAGTTTACTCACAGATACGCAGTATTTT
J gene: TRBJ1-1; D gene: -; V gene: TRBV5-4; clone size: -; CDR3 protein: CASSLLDMNTEAFF; CDR3 DNA: TGTGCCAGCAGCTTACTCGATATGAACACTGAAGCTTTCTTT